One T cell receptor (beta chain) is described in this entry. Its specificity is not known. TCRdb keeps only in-frame clones here, not all; method: immunoSEQ multiplex PCR. The sample consists of roughly 33,000 clones, more than 75% of them appearing once. Analysis merged second doses at about 4 or about 12 weeks. The data were obtained in a study of T cell responses to AZD1222 COVID-19 vaccine. Study-wide findings and caveats: Repertoires were obtained solely post-peak T cell response. Reportedly, nearly half the spike-specific TCRs target unmutated variant regions.

There are 16 residues in the CDR3. V was clipped by 1 base and J by 10 bases; unmatched bases: 15. This rearrangement joins TRBV23-1 to TRBJ1-1; 7 bases map to TRBD1. TRBV23-1 carries the ORF label, with uncertain function. The source is an adult who received the AZD1222 COVID-19 vaccine. The sequences come from peripheral blood, collected 28 days after the second AZD1222 dose. In DNA, the CDR3 is TGCGCCAGCAGTCAATTTTTCGACCGGACAGGTAAGTTAGCTTTCTTT. This codes for CASSQFFDRTGKLAFF.